The 28 T cell receptor beta chains below come from one sample, sequenced in a study of cytomegalovirus exposure and HLA in healthy donors. Assay used: immunoSEQ multiplex PCR; TCRdb lists only in-frame clones, some missing. This table has roughly 98,000 clones, about 88% appearing once. The specimen was PBMCs. The receptors were sampled from a man younger than 30 in good health and CMV-seropositive.

The J gene is TRBJ2-2, the V gene TRBV4-1, with a possible D match to TRBD2 (5 bases). The length of the CDR3 is 17 residues. The V gene's germline CDR1 is MGHRA and CDR2 YSYEKL. Trimming left V 3 bases short and J 4 bases short, with 18 bases between. The CDR3 region has the DNA TGCGCCAGCAGCCATCTTTTCGCGGGTACGGGCACCGGGGAGCTGTTTTTT. Amino acids: CASSHLFAGTGTGELFF.

The chain is built from TRBV6-5 and TRBJ1-1; the match to TRBD1 covers 8 bases. CDR3 length: 14 residues. The J segment lost 2 bases and the V segment lost 4 bases, leaving 3 bases of the junction unmatched. Germline V gives CDR1 MNHEY, CDR2 SVGAGI. The CDR3 loop is CASSWQGANTEAFF. Written as DNA, the CDR3 is TGTGCCAGCAGTTGGCAGGGGGCAAACACTGAAGCTTTCTTT.

The chain uses TRBV4-3 and TRBJ1-5, with D perhaps matching TRBD1 (5 bases). The CDR3 sequence is 18 residues long. Germline V CDR1 and CDR2: LGHNA, YSLEER. With 1 base removed from V and 4 bases from J, the gap between germline ends came to 20 bases. CDR3 bases: TGCGCCAGCAGCCAAGGCATAGGGACTTTAAGGGCGAATCAGCCCCAGCATTTT. Its translation is CASSQGIGTLRANQPQHF.

This clone was picked up one time. A junction boundary mismatches the germline segment, possibly from a read error. The chain links TRBV7-9 to TRBJ2-1; 13 nucleotides align to TRBD2. The CDR3 is 15 amino acids. Germline CDR1 is SEHNR and CDR2 is FQNEAQ (reference sequence). The CDR3 is CASTLTLAGGDEQFF. The DNA for the CDR3 is TGTGCCAGCACCTTAACACTAGCGGGAGGGGATGAGCAGTTCTTC.

The chain links TRBV9 to TRBJ2-1; D might be TRBD1 (6 bases). The CDR3 loop spans 18 amino acids. The V gene's germline CDR1 is SGDLS and CDR2 YYNGEE. The V and J ends lost 0 bases and 8 bases respectively, with 24 bases between them. Here the CDR3 DNA reads TGTGCCAGCAGCGTAGGTAGGGGGTACCCCAATTCTGTCGATGAGCAGTTCTTC. Translating gives CASSVGRGYPNSVDEQFF.

As to this clone: This sample also contains other DNA sequences that code for the same CDR3. CDR3 in amino acids: CASSWTGGYEQYF. CDR3 bases: TGTGCCAGCAGTTGGACAGGGGGGTACGAGCAGTACTTC. The V gene is TRBV2, the J gene TRBJ2-7; 10 positions match TRBD1. V dropped 5 bases and J dropped 4; count of bases not matched to a gene: 2. CDR3 size: 13 residues. Looked up from germline, CDR1 is SNHLY and CDR2 is FYNNEI.

The rearrangement links TRBV19 to TRBJ1-4; TRBD1 aligns across 9 bases. Germline CDR1 LNHDA, CDR2 SQIVND (reference sequence). The CDR3 is 18 residues long. V trimming: 4 bases; J trimming: 3 bases; junction bases outside the gene matches: 12. CDR3 loop: CASSKGGQGLSANEKLFF. The CDR3 coding sequence is TGTGCCAGTAGTAAGGGGGGACAGGGTCTTTCGGCTAATGAAAAACTGTTTTTT.

This rearrangement joins TRBV6-4 to TRBJ2-3; D possibly corresponds to TRBD1 (6 bases). The CDR3 covers 15 residues. Between the trimmed V and J ends, which lost 0 bases and 2 bases, there was a span of 9 bases. Per the germline V gene, CDR1 is MRHNA and CDR2 is SNTAGT. CDR3 DNA: TGTGCCAGCAGTGACTCGGGACAACTCACAGATACGCAGTATTTT. Protein: CASSDSGQLTDTQYF.

The chain couples TRBV10-3 to TRBJ2-7; tentatively, D is TRBD1 (5 bases). Trimming shortened V by 7 bases and J by 2 bases, and 15 bases separated the two germline ends. Germline V CDR1 and CDR2: ENHRY, SYGVKD. The CDR3 runs 14 residues. CDR3 protein: CAIISQGTTYEQYF. In nucleotides, the CDR3 is TGTGCCATCATTTCTCAGGGAACCACCTACGAGCAGTACTTC.

J is TRBJ1-2 and V is TRBV6-6; unclear D gene. The V end lost 0 bases, the J end lost 3 bases, and 8 bases lay between the germline ends. This CDR3 region has 14 residues. The germline gives CDR1 MNHNY, CDR2 SVGAGI (reference sequence). The DNA for the CDR3 is TGTGCCAGCAGTTACTCCCAGGCCCACTATGGCTACACCTTC. Amino acid sequence: CASSYSQAHYGYTF.

The chain links TRBV9 to TRBJ2-5; maybe TRBD2 (5 bases). The CDR3 totals 16 residues. CDR1 is SGDLS and CDR2 is YYNGEE in the germline V gene. The V and J ends lost 3 bases and 5 bases respectively, with 20 bases between them. The chain's CDR3 is CASSELGSLRVETQYF. DNA of the CDR3: TGTGCCAGCAGCGAATTGGGTTCCCTGCGGGTGGAGACCCAGTACTTC.

The chain combines TRBV28 with TRBJ2-4; D is possibly TRBD2 (5 bases). CDR3 size: 13 residues. Germline loops: CDR1 MDHEN, CDR2 SYDVKM. The V end was cut by 8 bases, the J end by 1 base, with 9 bases between. CDR3 amino acids: CASRGVAKNIQYF. The CDR3 coding sequence is TGTGCCAGCCGGGGAGTCGCCAAAAACATTCAGTACTTC.

This clone was detected only once. The chain combines TRBV11-2 with TRBJ2-5; D unresolved. Germline lookup yields CDR1 SGHAT and CDR2 FQNNGV. This CDR3 is 12 amino acids long. The V end lost 5 bases, the J end lost 2 bases, and 6 bases lay between the germline ends. CDR3 DNA sequence: TGTGCCAGCAGCCTACCTCAAGAGACCCAGTACTTC. Its translation: CASSLPQETQYF.

This sequence joins TRBV4-3 and TRBJ2-2; D is uncertain. Germline assignment: CDR1 LGHNA and CDR2 YSLEER. With 1 base removed from V and 3 bases from J, the gap between germline ends came to 12 bases. The length of the CDR3 is 16 residues. The CDR3 nucleotides read TGCGCCAGCAGCCAAGGTCGGTCCGCCTACACCGGGGAGCTGTTTTTT. It is translated as CASSQGRSAYTGELFF.

V usage is TRBV25-1 and J usage is TRBJ1-3, with D possibly being TRBD1 (6 bases). The CDR3 runs to 17 residues. Germline V gene lookup returns CDR1 MGHDK and CDR2 SYGVNS. V was cut by 1 base and J by 7 bases, with 20 bases left in between. The CDR3 DNA follows: TGTGCCAGCAGTGAATCAAATCCCAGGGGAGAATTCAACACCATATATTTT. Translation gives CASSESNPRGEFNTIYF. Looking up the rest from reference TRBV25-1 and TRBJ1-3 gives the full variable domain: EADIYQTPRYLVIGTGKKITLECSQTMGHDKMYWYQQDPGMELHLIHYSYGVNSTEKGDLSSESTVSRIRTEHFPLTLESARPSHTSQYLCASSESNPRGEFNTIYFGEGSWLTVV.

A single count supports this clone. V is TRBV15 and J is TRBJ2-7, with TRBD1 matching over 11 bases. The V gene end was trimmed by 1 base and the J gene end by 3 bases; junction bases not matched to a gene: 2. This CDR3 is 15 amino acids long. Germline CDR1 LNHNV, CDR2 YYDKDF (reference sequence). The CDR3 nucleotides read TGTGCCACCAGCAGAGTTGGGACAGGGGGCTACGAGCAGTACTTC. Its protein is CATSRVGTGGYEQYF.

V usage is TRBV12-5 and J usage is TRBJ2-7; possible D gene TRBD1, 6 bases. The germline V and J ends were trimmed by 6 bases and 9 bases, with 24 bases remaining between them. Germline V gene sequence: CDR1 LGHNT, CDR2 FRNRAP. This CDR3 has 15 amino acids. The CDR3: CASGSFGQTLRGQYF. DNA of the CDR3: TGTGCTAGTGGGTCCTTTGGACAGACCCTACGAGGGCAGTACTTC.

J is TRBJ1-4 and V is TRBV27, with a possible D match to TRBD1 (5 bases). This CDR3 region has 15 residues. The V gene lost 4 bases and the J gene lost 5 bases, with 14 bases spanning the gap. Germline CDR1 MNHEY, CDR2 SMNVEV (reference sequence). CDR3 bases: TGTGCCAGCAGTTCCCAGCAGGGTCAAAATGAAAAACTGTTTTTT. This gives the protein CASSSQQGQNEKLFF.

V and J are TRBV19 and TRBJ1-1; 12 nucleotides line up with TRBD1. Trimming cost V 3 bases and J 5 bases; bases outside gene matches: 7. The germline V gene encodes CDR1 LNHDA and CDR2 SQIVND (reference sequence). The CDR3 is 16 residues long. In DNA, the CDR3 is TGTGCCAGTAGTATTCAGGGACAGGGGGCATGGACTGAAGCTTTCTTT. Amino acid sequence: CASSIQGQGAWTEAFF.

This clone was observed a single time. The chain uses TRBV4-3 and TRBJ1-1, with TRBD1 matching 8 bases. CDR1 LGHNA and CDR2 YSLEER come from the germline V gene. The CDR3 has 13 amino acids. V was pared by 2 bases and J by 8 bases, with 4 bases of the junction left unmatched. In nucleotides, the CDR3 is TGCGCCAGCAGCCAAAACAGGGGGACCGAAGCTTTCTTT. Amino acids: CASSQNRGTEAFF.

This clone was observed a single time. The CDR3, as DNA: TGCGCCAGCAGCACGGACAGGGCTGGGGCCAACGTCCTGACTTTC. It specifies CASSTDRAGANVLTF. The chain carries TRBV5-1 and TRBJ2-6, with TRBD1 matching over 8 bases. The V gene end was trimmed by 4 bases and the J gene end by 2 bases; junction bases not matched to a gene: 2. The CDR3 totals 15 residues. From germline, CDR1 is SGHRS and CDR2 YFSETQ.

The chain has TRBV7-8 and TRBJ2-1; D is ambiguous. The CDR3 spans 17 residues. Per the germline V gene, CDR1 is SGHVS and CDR2 is FQNEAQ. V gave up 5 bases and J gave up 6 bases, with 23 bases separating them. The CDR3 here is CASSRSRPNESPNEQFF. CDR3 coding DNA: TGTGCCAGCAGCCGCTCGAGGCCTAACGAAAGCCCCAATGAGCAGTTCTTC.

The CDR3 DNA reads as TGTGCCAGTAGGCGGGAGTCCTCCTACGAGCAGTACTTC. Translating it yields CASRRESSYEQYF. This chain uses TRBV19 with TRBJ2-7, with 7 bases that match TRBD2. V shed 6 bases and J 0 bases; nucleotides not matched to a gene: 2. Germline CDR1 LNHDA, CDR2 SQIVND (reference sequence). The CDR3 covers 13 residues.

V usage is TRBV7-9 and J usage is TRBJ2-7; 7 bases agree with TRBD1. V was clipped by 11 bases and J by 3 bases; unmatched bases: 13. The CDR3 contains 14 residues. CDR1 SEHNR and CDR2 FQNEAQ come from the germline V gene (reference sequence). DNA of the CDR3: TGTGCCGGGGGAAGACAGGGAAACTTCTACGAGCAGTACTTC. It translates to CAGGRQGNFYEQYF.

The genes are TRBV5-6 and TRBJ2-3; 7 positions match TRBD1. In germline, CDR1 is SGHDT, CDR2 YYEEEE. V dropped 4 bases and J dropped 2; count of bases not matched to a gene: 7. CDR3 length equals 15 residues. As DNA, the CDR3 is TGTGCCAGCAGCAAGACAGGGCGAGACACAGATACGCAGTATTTT. Translating it yields CASSKTGRDTDTQYF.

V and J are TRBV6-1 and TRBJ2-1; D might be TRBD1 (6 bases). Germline V gene data show CDR1 as MNHNS and CDR2 as SASEGT. CDR3 length equals 14 residues. Trimming removed 6 bases from V and 0 bases from J, with 9 bases in between. This CDR3 reads CASRGAGSYNEQFF. The CDR3 DNA sequence: TGTGCCAGCAGGGGGGCCGGCTCCTACAATGAGCAGTTCTTC.

This rearrangement joins TRBV9 to TRBJ1-5; TRBD1 matches 10 bases. The germline CDR1 and CDR2 sequences are SGDLS and YYNGEE. The J segment lost 6 bases and the V segment lost 0 bases, leaving 6 bases of the junction unmatched. This CDR3 region has 16 residues. The chain's CDR3 is CASSVDDRGLGQPQHF. The CDR3 DNA follows: TGTGCCAGCAGCGTAGATGACAGGGGGCTTGGTCAGCCCCAGCATTTT.

The V gene is TRBV5-4, the J gene TRBJ1-1; perhaps TRBD1 as D (6 bases). CDR3 size: 14 residues. V was shortened by 3 bases and J by 0 bases, with 9 bases between the two germline ends. Germline values: CDR1 SGHNT, CDR2 YYREEE (reference sequence). CDR3 bases: TGTGCCAGCAGCTCAGGACAGATGAACACTGAAGCTTTCTTT. This sequence encodes CASSSGQMNTEAFF.